This T cell receptor (beta chain) was obtained from a study of response to subunit inactivated influenza vaccine. The CDR3 consists of 13 residues. Trimming at V came to 6 bases and at J to 7 bases, leaving 9 bases not matched to a gene. The V gene's germline CDR1 is MDHEN and CDR2 SYDVKM. Overall study results and limits: The authors offered the suggestion that each seasonal influenza vaccination recruits few new T cells.

This clonotype has a handful of counts. The antigen is undetermined. TCRdb called the RT-PCR reads again in MiXCR, with one record for every CDR3 protein. Seen here are around 200,000 distinct CDR3 sequences, about 9% observed once, and the top ten hold approximately 11%. This TCR was sampled from a man aged 50 to 59 who received an inactivated influenza vaccine. Sample: non-naive T cells sorted from PBMCs, taken on the day of vaccination. The rearrangement joins TRBV28 to TRBJ2-7, with 7 bases identical to TRBD2. The CDR3 bases are TGTGCCAGCAGACGAACTAGCGTGAGAGAGCAGTACTTC. As protein: CASRRTSVREQYF.